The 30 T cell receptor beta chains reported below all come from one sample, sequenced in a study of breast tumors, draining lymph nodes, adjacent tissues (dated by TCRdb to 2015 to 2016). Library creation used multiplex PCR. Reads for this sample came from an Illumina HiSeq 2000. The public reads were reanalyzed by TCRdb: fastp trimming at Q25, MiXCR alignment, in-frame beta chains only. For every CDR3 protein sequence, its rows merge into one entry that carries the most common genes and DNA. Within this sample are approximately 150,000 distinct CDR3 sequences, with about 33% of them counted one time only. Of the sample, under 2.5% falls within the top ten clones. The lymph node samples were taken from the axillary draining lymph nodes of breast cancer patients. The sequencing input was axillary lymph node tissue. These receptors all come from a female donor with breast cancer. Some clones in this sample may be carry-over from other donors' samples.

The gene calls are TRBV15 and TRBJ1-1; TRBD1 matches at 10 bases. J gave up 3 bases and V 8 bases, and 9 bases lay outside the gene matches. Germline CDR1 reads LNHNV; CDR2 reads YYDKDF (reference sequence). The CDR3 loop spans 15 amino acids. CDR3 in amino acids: CATGGDRGPDTEAFF. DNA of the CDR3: TGTGCCACCGGCGGAGACAGGGGGCCGGACACTGAAGCTTTCTTT.

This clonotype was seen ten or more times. The DNA for the CDR3 is TGCGCCAGCAGCTACGGGGCCCAAGAGACCCAGTACTTC. Its translation is CASSYGAQETQYF. The chain employs TRBV5-1 and TRBJ2-5; the D gene could be TRBD1 or TRBD2 (5 bases each). Germline V lookup: CDR1 SGHRS, CDR2 YFSETQ. The CDR3 totals 13 residues. Trimming pared 3 bases from V and 1 base from J, leaving 7 bases between.

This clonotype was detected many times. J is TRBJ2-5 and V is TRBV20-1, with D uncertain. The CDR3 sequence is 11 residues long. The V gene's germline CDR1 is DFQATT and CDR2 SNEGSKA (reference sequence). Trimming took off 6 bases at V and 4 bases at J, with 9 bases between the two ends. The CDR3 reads CSADGRETQYF. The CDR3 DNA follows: TGCAGTGCCGACGGGCGAGAGACCCAGTACTTC.

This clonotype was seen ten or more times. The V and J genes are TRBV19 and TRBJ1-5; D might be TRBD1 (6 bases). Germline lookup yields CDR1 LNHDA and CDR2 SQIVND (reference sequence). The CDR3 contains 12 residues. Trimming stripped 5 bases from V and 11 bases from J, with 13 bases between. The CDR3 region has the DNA TGTGCCAGTAGTTTAGGGGGGTCAGCCCAGCATTTT. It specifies CASSLGGSAQHF.

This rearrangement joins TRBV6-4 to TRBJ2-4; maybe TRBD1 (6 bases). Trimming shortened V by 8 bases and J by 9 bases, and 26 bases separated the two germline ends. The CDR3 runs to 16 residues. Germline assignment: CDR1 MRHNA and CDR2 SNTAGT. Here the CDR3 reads CASGVEGRYRAIIQYF. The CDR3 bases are TGTGCCAGCGGTGTGGAAGGGCGGTACAGGGCCATCATTCAGTACTTC.

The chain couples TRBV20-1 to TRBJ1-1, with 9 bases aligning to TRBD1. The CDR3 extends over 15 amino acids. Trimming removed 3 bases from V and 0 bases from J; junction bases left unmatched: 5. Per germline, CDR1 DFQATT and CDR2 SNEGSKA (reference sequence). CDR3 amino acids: CSASGTGTMNTEAFF. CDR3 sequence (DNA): TGCAGTGCTAGCGGGACAGGGACAATGAACACTGAAGCTTTCTTT.

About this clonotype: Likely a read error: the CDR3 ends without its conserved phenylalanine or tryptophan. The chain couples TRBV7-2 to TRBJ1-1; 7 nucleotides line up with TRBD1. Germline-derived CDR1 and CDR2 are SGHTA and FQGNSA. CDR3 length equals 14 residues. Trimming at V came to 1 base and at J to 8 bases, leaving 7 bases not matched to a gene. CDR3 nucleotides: TGTGCCAGCAGCTTAGTAGGGGGCGCGGGGGAAGCTTTCCTT. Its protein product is CASSLVGGAGEAFL.

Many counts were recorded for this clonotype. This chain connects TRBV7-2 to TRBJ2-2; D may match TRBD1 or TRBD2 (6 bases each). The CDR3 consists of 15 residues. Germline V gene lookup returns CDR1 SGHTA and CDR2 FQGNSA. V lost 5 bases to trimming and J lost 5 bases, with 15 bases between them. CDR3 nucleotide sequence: TGTGCCAGCAGCCGAGCAACGGGGGCAACCGGGGAGCTGTTTTTT. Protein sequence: CASSRATGATGELFF.

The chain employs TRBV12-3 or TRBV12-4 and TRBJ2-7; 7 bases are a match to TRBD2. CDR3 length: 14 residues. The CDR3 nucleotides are TGTGGCAGCAGTCGCGACGGACTAGCCTACGAGCAGTACGTC. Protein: CGSSRDGLAYEQYV.

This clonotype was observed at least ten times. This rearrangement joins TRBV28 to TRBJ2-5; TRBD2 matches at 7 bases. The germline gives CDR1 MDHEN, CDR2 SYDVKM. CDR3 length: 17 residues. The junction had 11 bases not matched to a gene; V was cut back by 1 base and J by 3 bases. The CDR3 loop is CASSLLTGGGWKETQYF. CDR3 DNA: TGTGCCAGCAGTTTATTAACAGGCGGGGGTTGGAAAGAGACCCAGTACTTC.

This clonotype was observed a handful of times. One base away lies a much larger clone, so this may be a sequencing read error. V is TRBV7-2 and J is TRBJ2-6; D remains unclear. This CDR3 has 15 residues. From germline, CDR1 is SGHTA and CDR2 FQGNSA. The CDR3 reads CASSLDTSRANVLPF. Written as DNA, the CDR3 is TGTGCCAGCAGCTTAGACACAAGTAGGGCCAACGTCCTGCCTTTC.

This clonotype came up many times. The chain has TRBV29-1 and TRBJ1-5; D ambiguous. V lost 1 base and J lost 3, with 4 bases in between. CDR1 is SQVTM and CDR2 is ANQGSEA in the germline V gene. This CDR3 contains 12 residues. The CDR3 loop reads CSVEGDNQPQHF. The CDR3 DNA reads TGCAGCGTTGAAGGGGACAATCAGCCCCAGCATTTT.

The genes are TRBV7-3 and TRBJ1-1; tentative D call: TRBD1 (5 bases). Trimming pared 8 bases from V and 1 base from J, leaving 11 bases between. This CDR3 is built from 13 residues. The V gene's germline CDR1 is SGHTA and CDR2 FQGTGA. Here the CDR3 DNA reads TGTGCCAGCCGCCGGGACCCGAACACTGAAGCTTTCTTT. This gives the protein CASRRDPNTEAFF.

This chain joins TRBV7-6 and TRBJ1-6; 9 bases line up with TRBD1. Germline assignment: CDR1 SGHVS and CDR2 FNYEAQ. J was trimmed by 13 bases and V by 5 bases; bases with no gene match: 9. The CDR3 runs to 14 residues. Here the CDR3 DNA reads TGTGCCAGCAGCGAGAACAGGGGGCGGGAGCCCCTCCACTTT. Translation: CASSENRGREPLHF.

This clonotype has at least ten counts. CDR3 region: CASSVGSWSYNEQFF. CDR3 in DNA: TGTGCCAGCAGCGTAGGTTCATGGTCCTACAATGAGCAGTTCTTC. This sequence joins TRBV9 and TRBJ2-1; D is unclear. Between the trimmed V and J ends, which lost 0 bases and 1 base, there was a span of 8 bases. Germline CDR1 and CDR2: SGDLS and YYNGEE. The length of the CDR3 is 15 residues.

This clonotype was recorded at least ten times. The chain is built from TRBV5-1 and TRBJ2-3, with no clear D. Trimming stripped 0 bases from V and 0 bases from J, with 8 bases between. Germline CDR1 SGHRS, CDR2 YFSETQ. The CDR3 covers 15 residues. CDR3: CASSLDSSSTDTQYF. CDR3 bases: TGCGCCAGCAGCTTGGACAGCTCTAGCACAGATACGCAGTATTTT.

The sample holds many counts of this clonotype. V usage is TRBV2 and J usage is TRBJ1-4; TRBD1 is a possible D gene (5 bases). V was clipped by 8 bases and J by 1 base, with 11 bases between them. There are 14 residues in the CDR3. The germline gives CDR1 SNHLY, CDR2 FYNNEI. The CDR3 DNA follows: TGTGCCAGCCTCCAGGGTGTAACTAATGAAAAACTGTTTTTT. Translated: CASLQGVTNEKLFF. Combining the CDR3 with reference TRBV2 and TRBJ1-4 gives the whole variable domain EPEVTQTPSHQVTQMGQEVILRCVPISNHLYFYWYRQILGQKVEFLVSFYNNEISEKSEIFDDQFSVERPDGSNFTLKIRSTKLEDSAMYFCASLQGVTNEKLFFGSGTQLSVL.

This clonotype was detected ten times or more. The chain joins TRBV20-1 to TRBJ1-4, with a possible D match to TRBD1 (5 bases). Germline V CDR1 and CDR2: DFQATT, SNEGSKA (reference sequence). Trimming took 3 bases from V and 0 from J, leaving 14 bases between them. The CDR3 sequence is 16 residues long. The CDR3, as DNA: TGCAGTGCTAGGACATTCGGGGGTCCAACTAATGAAAAACTGTTTTTT. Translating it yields CSARTFGGPTNEKLFF.

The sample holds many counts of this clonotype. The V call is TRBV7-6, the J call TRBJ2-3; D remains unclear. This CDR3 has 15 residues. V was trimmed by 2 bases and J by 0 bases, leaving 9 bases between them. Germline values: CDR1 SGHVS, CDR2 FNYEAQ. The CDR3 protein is CASSLSHTSTDTQYF. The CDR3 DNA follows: TGTGCCAGCAGCTTATCTCACACTAGCACAGATACGCAGTATTTT.

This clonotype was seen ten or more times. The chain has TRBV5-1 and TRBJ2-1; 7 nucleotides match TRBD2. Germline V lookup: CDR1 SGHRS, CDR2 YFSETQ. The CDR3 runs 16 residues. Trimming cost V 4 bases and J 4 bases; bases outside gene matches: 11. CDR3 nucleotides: TGCGCCAGCAGCCCTGAACTAGCGCAGGGATACAATGAGCAGTTCTTC. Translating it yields CASSPELAQGYNEQFF.

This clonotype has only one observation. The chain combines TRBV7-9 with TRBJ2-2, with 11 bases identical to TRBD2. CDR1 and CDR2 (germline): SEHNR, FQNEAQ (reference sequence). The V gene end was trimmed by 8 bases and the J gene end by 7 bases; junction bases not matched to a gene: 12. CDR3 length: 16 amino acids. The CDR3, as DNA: TGTGCCAGCGAGGCTAGCGGGGGGATAAGTCTCGGGGAGCTGTTTTTT. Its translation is CASEASGGISLGELFF.

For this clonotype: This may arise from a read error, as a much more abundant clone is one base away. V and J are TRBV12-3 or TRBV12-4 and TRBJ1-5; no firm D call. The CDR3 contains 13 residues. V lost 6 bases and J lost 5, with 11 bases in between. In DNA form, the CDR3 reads TGTGCCAGCAGCGAGTGGGGAGATCAGCCCCAGCATTTT. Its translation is CASSEWGDQPQHF.

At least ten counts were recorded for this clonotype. For the CDR3, the DNA is TGTGCCAGCAGAGATGGCCCCAAAAGACAGGGCACTGGAAACACCATATATTTT. Its protein is CASRDGPKRQGTGNTIYF. The rearrangement joins TRBV12-3 or TRBV12-4 to TRBJ1-3; 7 nucleotides align to TRBD1. This CDR3 has 18 amino acids. The ends lost 6 bases at V and 2 bases at J; junction bases unmatched: 16.

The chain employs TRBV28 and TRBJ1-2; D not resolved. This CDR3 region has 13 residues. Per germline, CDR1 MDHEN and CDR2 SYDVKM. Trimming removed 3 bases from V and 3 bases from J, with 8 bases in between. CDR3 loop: CASSFGRYYGYTF. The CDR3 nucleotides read TGTGCCAGCAGTTTCGGGAGGTACTATGGCTACACCTTC.

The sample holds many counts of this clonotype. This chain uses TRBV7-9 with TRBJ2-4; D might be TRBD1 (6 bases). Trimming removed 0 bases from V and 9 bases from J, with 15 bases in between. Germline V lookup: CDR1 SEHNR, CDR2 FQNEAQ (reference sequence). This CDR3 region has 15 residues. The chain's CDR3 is CASSLAGTGSGIQYF. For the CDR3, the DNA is TGTGCCAGCAGCTTAGCGGGAACAGGGTCAGGCATTCAGTACTTC.

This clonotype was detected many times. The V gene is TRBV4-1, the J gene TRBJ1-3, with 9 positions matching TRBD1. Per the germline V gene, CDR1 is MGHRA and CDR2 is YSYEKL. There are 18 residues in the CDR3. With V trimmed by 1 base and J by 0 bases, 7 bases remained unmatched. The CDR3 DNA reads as TGCGCCAGCAGCCAAGGGACAGGGGCATATAGCTCTGGAAACACCATATATTTT. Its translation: CASSQGTGAYSSGNTIYF.

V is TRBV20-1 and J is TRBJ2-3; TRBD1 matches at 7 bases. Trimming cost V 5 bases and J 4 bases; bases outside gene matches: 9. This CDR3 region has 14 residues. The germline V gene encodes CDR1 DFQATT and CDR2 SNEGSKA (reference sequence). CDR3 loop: CSAYRGRVADTQYF. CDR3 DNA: TGCAGTGCTTACAGGGGCAGGGTCGCAGATACGCAGTATTTT.

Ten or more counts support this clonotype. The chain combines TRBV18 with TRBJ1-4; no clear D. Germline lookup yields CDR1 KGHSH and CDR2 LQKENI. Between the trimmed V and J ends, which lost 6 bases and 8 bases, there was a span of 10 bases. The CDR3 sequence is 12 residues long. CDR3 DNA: TGTGCCAGCTCGTTGATAGAGGAAAAACTGTTTTTT. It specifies CASSLIEEKLFF.

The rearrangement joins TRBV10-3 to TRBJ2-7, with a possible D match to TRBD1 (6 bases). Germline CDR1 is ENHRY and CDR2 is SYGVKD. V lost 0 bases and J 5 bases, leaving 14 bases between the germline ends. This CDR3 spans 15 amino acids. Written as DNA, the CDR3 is TGTGCCATCAGTGAGTCGGTAACAGGGAAAAACGAGCAGTACTTC. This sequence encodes CAISESVTGKNEQYF.

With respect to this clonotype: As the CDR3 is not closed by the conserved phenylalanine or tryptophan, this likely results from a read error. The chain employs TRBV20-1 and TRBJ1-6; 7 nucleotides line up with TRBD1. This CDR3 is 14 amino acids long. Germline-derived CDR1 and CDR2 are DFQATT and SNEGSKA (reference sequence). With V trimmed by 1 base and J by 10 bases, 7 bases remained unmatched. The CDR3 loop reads CSARVQGEGSPLHL. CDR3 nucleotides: TGCAGTGCTAGAGTCCAGGGGGAGGGATCACCCCTCCACCTT.